This TCR beta chain originates from a study of cytotoxic CD8 clonotypes in ibrutinib-treated CLL. The germline V and J ends were trimmed by 0 bases and 5 bases, with 9 bases remaining between them. This CDR3 region has 14 residues. CDR1 is SEHNR and CDR2 is FQNEAQ in the germline V gene (reference sequence). A 1 in 200,000 to 1 in 1 million T cell depth was the sequencing target. Some clones are missing from TCRdb's copy, which holds only in-frame ones; the method was immunoSEQ multiplex PCR. Of 150,000 to 200,000 clones listed, more than 70% are singletons. The starting material was PBMCs, obtained at disease progression, from a patient treated with ibrutinib. This TCR derives from a human donor with chronic lymphocytic leukemia. The chain couples TRBV7-9 to TRBJ2-3, with D possibly TRBD2 on 5 matching bases. The CDR3 loop reads CASSLAEERDTQYF. The CDR3 DNA reads TGTGCCAGCAGCTTAGCGGAGGAGAGAGATACGCAGTATTTT.